This TCR beta chain came from a study of T cell responses to AZD1222 COVID-19 vaccine (dated by TCRdb to the early 2020s). A note on the overall study: Because spike-specific TCR depth and breadth did not differ between the two schedules, AZD1222 recipients who got a second dose at roughly 4 weeks were pooled with those who got a second dose at roughly 12 weeks. A total of approximately 230 trial participants underwent TCR sequencing, of whom around 200 received two doses of AZD1222 and about 26 received two doses of the MenACWY control vaccine. Enrollment into the trials was organized by age into subgroups of 18-55, 56-69 and 70-plus years, and those subgroups contained about 160, 30 and 59 TCR-sequenced participants, respectively.

The time point label here, explained by the study, means: baseline before first vaccination. The vaccinee samples were drawn from two UK trials, COV001 and COV002, one of which was a single-blind randomized controlled phase 2/3 trial testing AZD1222 (ChAdOx1 nCoV-19) in healthy adults. Trial participant PBMC samples were collected at day 0 and day 28 after the second dose for TCRbeta chain sequencing. The CDR3 regions of human TCRbeta chains were subjected to immunosequencing. In the paper's pipeline: Repertoire TCRs were matched against a reference library of SARS-CoV-2-specific TCRs generated with the MIRA antigen-specificity platform. Breadth was defined as the fraction of unique TCRs that were SARS-CoV-2-associated. Depth was defined as the fraction of total T cells that were SARS-CoV-2-associated. Using the MIRA data, each spike-specific TCR was mapped to the spike region that the TCR reacts to and placed in a CD4 or CD8 class. Log10-transformed breadth and depth values were compared by one-way ANOVA with Sidak's multiple comparisons tests. TCRdb limited this immuneACCESS table to in-frame rearrangements with V and J called. A share of clones is missing; checked studies link under half to unresolved V genes, and the rest is unexplained. That table supplies the V and J calls and clone size; D and trimming were determined from the DNA. Recorded for this sample are about 79,000 clones; more than 70% of them occurred a single time. Approximately 22% of the sample is held by the ten biggest clonotypes.

Broad study findings and their caveats: The 56-69-year group was small, and its depth increase did not reach significance, likely because of low power. Most participants were white British and females outnumbered males, and the authors suggested that clonal diversity may have been underestimated. Conclusions about previously exposed vaccinees are limited, since just five to seven AZD1222 recipients were seropositive for SARS-CoV-2 at baseline. Nearly half of unique spike-specific TCRs reportedly recognized epitopes outside regions mutated in the B.1.351 and B.1.1.7 variants. No day 14 peak-response samples were available, so repertoires were characterized only after the peak T cell response. The whole spike protein was spanned by vaccine-associated CD4 TCRs, and dominant responses were seen in regions 160-218 and 743-854. After two AZD1222 doses, both the breadth and the depth of spike-specific TCRs were significantly higher than at day 0 and than in MenACWY recipients.

The CDR3 starts with the cysteine, ends with the phenylalanine, and has 15 residues. Only the CDR3 region is kept as DNA, spanning 45 bases read in frame from base 1. A remark on this clone: No cognate antigen has been identified for it. It has no much larger one-base neighbor in the sample; base qualities were not kept.

This TCR was sampled from an adult in good health. The rearranged segments are TRBV21-1 and TRBJ1-2; the D segment call TRBD1 is taken from the table without a DNA check. TRBV21-1 is listed as a pseudogene. The starting material was peripheral blood, obtained on day 0 of AZD1222 vaccination. The CDR3 reads CASSKWDSTDYGYTF. The DNA sequence is given as TGTGCCAGCAGCAAATGGGACAGCACGGACTATGGCTACACCTTC.